The TCR beta chain described here comes from a study of cytomegalovirus exposure and HLA in healthy donors. Study results and limitations: Rarity held for most TCR sequences, but there were some public TCRs that occurred in many donors. Later analysis identified 15,000 to 20,000 TCR beta sequences associated with HLA alleles, using a false discovery rate threshold of 0.05.

Donors had nominal health at sampling but likely had unrecorded immune exposures. The J segment lost 3 bases and the V segment lost 4 bases, leaving 1 base of the junction unmatched. Germline CDR1 and CDR2: SGDLS and YYNGEE. The CDR3 spans 13 residues. It was with 60 Vbeta and 13 Jbeta primers that the PCR ran. The authors' processing: Unique TCR beta chains numbered roughly 83 million in a later analysis, with around 10 million shared. Measured with immunoSEQ multiplex PCR; TCRdb has only the in-frame clones, and not every one. The V and J calls and clone size were taken over from that table, and D and trimming were inferred from the DNA. Altogether 200,000 or so clones are present, 85% to 90% being singletons, with the ten largest covering roughly 1.3%. Turning to this clone: Antigen: not known.

The chain carries TRBV9 and TRBJ2-7, with 10 bases identical to TRBD1. This clonotype originated in a young man in good health and CMV-seronegative. The sequenced sample consisted of PBMCs. The CDR3 bases are TGTGCCAGCAGCCGGGACAGGGGCTACGAGCAGTACTTC. Translation: CASSRDRGYEQYF.